This record concerns one TCR beta chain sequence. What it binds is not known. Trimming took off 0 bases at V and 4 bases at J, with 10 bases between the two ends. Germline loops: CDR1 LGHNA, CDR2 YSLEER. CDR3 length: 14 residues. The data were obtained in a study of T-cell memory formation after mild COVID-19. Study at large: The TCR clusters were mostly specific to one donor. Study conclusions and caveats: CD4+ contracting clones were found mainly in CM and EM, and CD8+ ones in EMRA.

TCRdb reprocessed the 5' RACE reads with MiXCR, giving one entry per CDR3 protein. The table has 350,000 to 500,000 distinct CDR3 sequences, about 20% seen once. Sequencing was done on a sample of PBMCs or a T cell subset sorted from them (not recorded which). The rearrangement joins TRBV4-3 to TRBJ2-7; D unclear. This clonotype was sampled from a man aged 18 to 30 who had mild COVID-19 (a few samples of this study predate the infection). Cell type and time point are not known. CDR3 loop: CASSQDPWEYEQYF. In DNA form, the CDR3 reads TGCGCCAGCAGCCAAGATCCCTGGGAATACGAGCAGTACTTC.